This T cell receptor (beta chain) came from a study of T cell responses to AZD1222 COVID-19 vaccine. Study-level points and caveats: CD4 TCRs linked to vaccination spanned spike, dominating at 160-218 and 743-854. At baseline, just a handful of AZD1222 recipients tested seropositive.

The table came from immunoSEQ multiplex PCR; TCRdb's copy has only in-frame clones and leaves some out. The data hold some 120,000 clones, with almost 90% observed a single time. The V end lost 2 bases, the J end lost 1 base, and 8 bases lay between the germline ends. CDR1 is MNHEY and CDR2 is SVGAGI in the germline V gene. The CDR3 is 15 amino acids. As concerns this clone: What it binds is not known.

The clonotype originates from an adult in good health. The V gene is TRBV6-5, the J gene TRBJ1-4; no definite D call. The sequencing here drew on peripheral blood, taken on day 0 of AZD1222 vaccination. CDR3 coding DNA: TGTGCCAGCAGTTACCAAGTTGGAACTAATGAAAAACTGTTTTTT. Its protein product is CASSYQVGTNEKLFF.